This TCR beta chain was captured by sequencing in a study of cytomegalovirus exposure and HLA in healthy donors. This CDR3 is 12 amino acids long. Germline CDR1 is SQVTM and CDR2 is ANQGSEA. V was cut by 7 bases and J by 7 bases, with 17 bases left in between. Use of 60 Vbeta and 13 Jbeta primers characterized the PCR. Repertoires were generated with immunoSEQ multiplex PCR, while TCRdb's copy carries only in-frame clones and drops some. The profile covers some 150,000 clones, with more than 65% appearing a single time and around 1.5% taken by the ten largest. The receptor was derived from a male donor in good health and CMV-seronegative. The rearrangement uses TRBV29-1 and TRBJ2-7, with D perhaps TRBD2 (5 bases). Source material: PBMCs. The CDR3 reads CSAGWTDLEQYF. The CDR3 bases are TGCAGCGCGGGCTGGACGGACTTGGAGCAGTACTTC.